Reported below is one T cell receptor beta chain. These data belong to a study of blood T cell repertoires in COVID-19. Study information: Both acute and convalescent COVID-19 samples were obtained from the United States, Italy and Spain. PBMCs, B-cell-depleted T cells, or T cells were the source of the cDNA or gDNA that made up the material.

Clones were read by immunoSEQ multiplex PCR, and TCRdb kept only the in-frame ones, dropping some. Here the sample spans about 240,000 clones, around 86% being singletons. This TCR derives from a woman in her sixties or seventies with active or convalescent COVID-19. The specimen sequenced was peripheral blood.

The CDR3 here is CASSLSRVTEAFF. CDR3 coding DNA: TGTGCCAGCAGTCTCAGCAGGGTAACTGAAGCTTTCTTT. The rearrangement links TRBV6-5 to TRBJ1-1; TRBD1 is a possible D gene (5 bases). The V end was cut by 5 bases, the J end by 5 bases, with 12 bases between. The CDR3 runs 13 residues. Germline V gives CDR1 MNHEY, CDR2 SVGAGI.